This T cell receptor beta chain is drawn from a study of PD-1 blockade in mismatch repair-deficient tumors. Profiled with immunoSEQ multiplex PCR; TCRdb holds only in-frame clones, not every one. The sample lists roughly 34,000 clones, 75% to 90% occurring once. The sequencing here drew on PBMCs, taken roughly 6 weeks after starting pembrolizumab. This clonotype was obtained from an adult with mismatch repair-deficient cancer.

For the CDR3, the DNA is TGCGCCAGCAGCTTGGCAGTACCCCAAGAGACCCAGTACTTC. Amino acid sequence: CASSLAVPQETQYF. The chain recombines TRBV5-1 with TRBJ2-5; no definite D call. This CDR3 contains 14 residues. Trimming shortened V by 0 bases and J by 1 base, and 7 bases separated the two germline ends. Per germline, CDR1 SGHRS and CDR2 YFSETQ.